This T cell receptor beta chain was found in a study of response to subunit inactivated influenza vaccine (dated by TCRdb to the late 2010s). At the level of the whole study: Deep quantitative profiling of the T cell receptor repertoire was used in the study to follow responses to a trivalent subunit inactivated influenza vaccine. Overall study results and their limits: It was suggested by the authors that each seasonal influenza vaccination may recruit only a limited number of new T cells.

CDR1 and CDR2 are read off the germline V gene (reference sequence) as LGHDT and YNNKEL. The trim is 1 base for V and 7 bases for J, with a gap of 10 bases between the germline ends. The CDR3 numbers 13 residues from cysteine through phenylalanine. The sequence is cut down to CDR3 DNA, 39 bases in frame from base 1. This clonotype was seen at least ten times. The clone's antigen remains unknown. No base quality information exists; no much larger clone differs at one position. Receptors were amplified or captured by RT-PCR. Data came from an Illumina HiSeq 2500. TCRdb reanalyzed the raw reads on its own, using fastp at Q25 for trimming and MiXCR for clone calling, and kept in-frame beta chains. Rows matching on CDR3 protein sequence are summarized as one entry with the most common DNA and genes. Within this sample are 550,000 to 600,000 distinct CDR3 sequences, with approximately 12% of them counted one time only. Roughly 10% of the sample is taken by the ten largest.

The chain was built from TRBV3-1 and TRBJ1-2; the D region possibly corresponds to TRBD1 (6 bases align). Here the sequenced sample was PBMCs from blood, taken on the day of vaccination. The sequence derives from a man aged 50-60 years who received an inactivated influenza vaccine. Donor details come from another sample of the same person, matched by shared clones. The CDR3 loop reads CASSQVQGGGYTF. The nucleotides read TGTGCCAGCAGCCAAGTACAGGGAGGTGGCTACACCTTC.